These 22 T cell receptor beta chains came from one sample sequenced in a study of blood T cell repertoires in COVID-19. Here immunoSEQ multiplex PCR was the method, and the copy in TCRdb shows in-frame clones only, minus some. The top ten clones hold under 0.3% of a sample with some 670,000 clones, approximately 90% of them seen once. Sequenced material: peripheral blood. These receptors all come from a woman under 30 with acute or convalescent COVID-19.

The V call is TRBV6-4, the J call TRBJ2-2; TRBD1 matches 7 bases. The germline V gene encodes CDR1 MRHNA and CDR2 SNTAGT. The CDR3 is 13 amino acids. Trimming took 6 bases from V and 5 from J; bases not matched to a gene: 3. CDR3 DNA: TGTGCCAGCAGCAGGGACAGAACCGGGGAGCTGTTTTTT. Protein sequence: CASSRDRTGELFF.

The rearrangement uses TRBV10-3 and TRBJ2-2; 7 bases are shared with TRBD2. CDR3 length: 16 amino acids. Germline lookup yields CDR1 ENHRY and CDR2 SYGVKD. V trimming: 4 bases; J trimming: 6 bases; junction bases outside the gene matches: 11. The CDR3 DNA is TGTGCCATCAGTGGGGGGGGACTGAAGATTCCCGGGGAGCTGTTTTTT. It translates to CAISGGGLKIPGELFF.

This sequence joins TRBV6-4 and TRBJ2-2; 7 nucleotides align to TRBD1. V trimming: 6 bases; J trimming: 1 base; junction bases outside the gene matches: 8. This CDR3 is built from 16 residues. Germline CDR1 is MRHNA and CDR2 is SNTAGT. CDR3 residues: CASSPGTVLNTGELFF. The CDR3 DNA follows: TGTGCCAGCAGCCCCGGGACAGTATTGAACACCGGGGAGCTGTTTTTT.

This clone is a singleton in its sample. The chain combines TRBV3-1 (or the pseudogene TRBV3-2) with TRBJ2-1; tentative D call: TRBD1 (5 bases). The germline V and J ends were trimmed by 2 bases and 4 bases, with 12 bases remaining between them. Germline-derived CDR1 and CDR2 are LGHDT and YNNKEL (reference sequence). This CDR3 is built from 15 residues. The CDR3: CASSQTWPGYNEQFF. DNA for the CDR3: TGTGCCAGCAGCCAAACTTGGCCAGGGTACAATGAGCAGTTCTTC.

The chain has TRBV21-1 and TRBJ2-7; the DNA was not used to check the table's D call, TRBD1. TRBV21-1 counts as a pseudogene. The CDR3 is 15 amino acids. The CDR3 loop reads CASSFGDRGFYEQYF. The CDR3 coding sequence is TGTGCCAGCAGCTTTGGGGACAGGGGATTCTACGAGCAGTACTTC.

This chain connects TRBV11-2 to TRBJ2-5, with a tentative D call TRBD2 (6 bases). V shed 5 bases and J shed 1 base, with 14 bases lying between them. The CDR3 extends over 15 amino acids. In germline, CDR1 is SGHAT, CDR2 FQNNGV. The CDR3 region has the DNA TGTGCCAGCAGCCAAGGGCGGGGAAGCCAAGAGACCCAGTACTTC. It encodes CASSQGRGSQETQYF.

The CDR3 region is CATSDLARRELFF. In DNA form, the CDR3 reads TGTGCCACCAGTGACCTGGCCCGCCGGGAGCTGTTTTTT. The chain carries TRBV24-1 and TRBJ2-2; D uncertain. Germline CDR1 KGHDR, CDR2 SFDVKD. The V end lost 4 bases, the J end lost 9 bases, and 11 bases lay between the germline ends. The length of the CDR3 is 13 residues.

The V gene is TRBV9, the J gene TRBJ2-2, with 9 bases fitting TRBD1. The germline V gene has CDR1 SGDLS and CDR2 YYNGEE. V trimming: 3 bases; J trimming: 4 bases; junction bases outside the gene matches: 10. The CDR3 is 17 residues long. The CDR3 bases are TGTGCCAGCAGCGCTTCTCCGGGACAGGGCCCCACCGGGGAGCTGTTTTTT. It codes for CASSASPGQGPTGELFF. The full variable domain, in which reference TRBV9 and TRBJ2-2 provide the parts outside the CDR3, is DSGVTQTPKHLITATGQRVTLRCSPRSGDLSVYWYQQSLDQGLQFLIQYYNGEERAKGNILERFSAQQFPDLHSELNLSSLELGDSALYFCASSASPGQGPTGELFFGEGSRLTVL.

The chain couples TRBV5-1 to TRBJ2-1, with TRBD1 matching 7 bases. Germline CDR1 SGHRS, CDR2 YFSETQ. V was clipped by 0 bases and J by 9 bases; unmatched bases: 9. The CDR3 runs 15 residues. The CDR3 sequence: CASSLASKGATEQFF. The CDR3 coding sequence is TGCGCCAGCAGCTTGGCATCAAAGGGGGCCACTGAGCAGTTCTTC.

CDR3 residues: CASSLEAGGSYEQYF. The CDR3 DNA reads TGTGCCAGCAGCTTAGAAGCGGGGGGCTCCTACGAGCAGTACTTC. The genes are TRBV13 and TRBJ2-7; 9 bases agree with TRBD2. CDR3 size: 15 residues. CDR1 and CDR2 (germline): PRHDT, FYEKMQ (reference sequence). Trimming cost V 1 base and J 0 bases; bases outside gene matches: 1.

The rearrangement joins TRBV24-1 to TRBJ1-4, with D possibly being TRBD1 (5 bases). The V gene lost 2 bases and the J gene lost 6 bases, with 12 bases spanning the gap. The CDR3 runs to 15 residues. Germline CDR1 is KGHDR and CDR2 is SFDVKD. The CDR3 nucleotides read TGTGCCACCAGTGATTCTCAGGGAAGGTATGAAAAACTGTTTTTT. This translates into CATSDSQGRYEKLFF.

The V and J genes are TRBV4-3 and TRBJ2-7; 7 bases match TRBD2. After removal of 0 bases from V and 4 bases from J, the junction contained 0 bases not matched to a gene. Germline-derived CDR1 and CDR2 are LGHNA and YSLEER. The CDR3 runs 13 residues. Written as DNA, the CDR3 is TGCGCCAGCAGCCAAGAGGGGGGGTACGAGCAGTACTTC. Translated, it gives CASSQEGGYEQYF.

About this clone: A read error may produce the germline difference seen at one junction end. V is TRBV3-1 (or the pseudogene TRBV3-2) and J is TRBJ1-2, with D unresolved. This CDR3 region has 12 residues. CDR1 and CDR2 (germline): LGHDT, YNNKEL (reference sequence). The CDR3 DNA follows: TGTGCCAGCAGCCAAGATGGCAGGTCTGGGTCCTTC. It is translated as CASSQDGRSGSF.

The chain is built from TRBV7-9 and TRBJ2-7, with D maybe TRBD1 (5 bases). Looked up from germline, CDR1 is SEHNR and CDR2 is FQNEAQ (reference sequence). Trimming stripped 1 base from V and 3 bases from J, with 10 bases between. The CDR3 loop spans 14 amino acids. The CDR3 DNA sequence: TGTGCCAGCAGCTTAGAGGACAAACTCTACGAGCAGTACTTC. The encoded protein is CASSLEDKLYEQYF. Full variable domain (rest looked up from reference TRBV7-9 and TRBJ2-7): DTGVSQNPRHKITKRGQNVTFRCDPISEHNRLYWYRQTLGQGPEFLTYFQNEAQLEKSRLLSDRFSAERPKGSFSTLEIQRTEQGDSAMYLCASSLEDKLYEQYFGPGTRLTVT.

Concerning this clone itself: This sample includes further DNA sequences coding for the same CDR3. The chain has TRBV19 and TRBJ1-5; the D gene is possibly TRBD1 (5 bases). CDR1 is LNHDA and CDR2 is SQIVND in the germline V gene (reference sequence). The CDR3 has 15 amino acids. V dropped 3 bases and J dropped 2 bases, with 11 bases sitting between them. CDR3 protein: CASSMGGVGNQPQHF. In DNA form, the CDR3 reads TGTGCCAGTAGTATGGGGGGGGTTGGCAATCAGCCCCAGCATTTT.

V usage is TRBV29-1 and J usage is TRBJ1-5, with a possible D match to TRBD1 (6 bases). V dropped 5 bases and J dropped 6 bases, with 11 bases sitting between them. Germline V lookup: CDR1 SQVTM, CDR2 ANQGSEA. The CDR3 runs to 12 residues. Here the CDR3 DNA reads TGCAGCGTTATTACAGGGTCTCAGCCCCAGCATTTT. Translating gives CSVITGSQPQHF.

CDR3 DNA sequence: TGTGCCTGGAGTCCGACAGGGAAGAACACTGAAGCTTTCTTT. Encoded protein: CAWSPTGKNTEAFF. This chain connects TRBV30 to TRBJ1-1; 7 positions agree with TRBD1. Germline trimming cut 2 bases from V and 1 base from J; bases unmatched to any gene: 4. CDR3 length: 14 amino acids. The germline V gene has CDR1 GTSNPN and CDR2 SVGIG (reference sequence).

The chain is built from TRBV12-3 or TRBV12-4 and TRBJ2-2; no clear D gene. Trimming removed 2 bases at V and 4 bases at J, with 5 bases between. The CDR3 is made up of 13 amino acids. The CDR3 spells CASSLILTGELFF. Here the CDR3 DNA reads TGTGCCAGCAGTTTAATTCTCACCGGGGAGCTGTTTTTT.

The chain recombines TRBV18 with TRBJ2-7; TRBD1 matches at 9 bases. The V gene end was trimmed by 4 bases and the J gene end by 5 bases; junction bases not matched to a gene: 0. This CDR3 has 12 amino acids. From germline, CDR1 is KGHSH and CDR2 LQKENI. CDR3 bases: TGTGCCAGCTCACGGGACAGGGACGAGCAGTACTTC. Its translation is CASSRDRDEQYF.

The rearrangement uses TRBV5-4 and TRBJ1-1, with TRBD1 as a possible D gene (5 bases). The CDR3 consists of 16 residues. Germline lookup yields CDR1 SGHNT and CDR2 YYREEE (reference sequence). Deletions cut 3 bases from V and 2 bases from J, with 17 bases between. The DNA for the CDR3 is TGTGCCAGCAGCTGGCCCCCAGGGCAGTCTAACACTGAAGCTTTCTTT. This encodes CASSWPPGQSNTEAFF.

This chain connects TRBV5-1 to TRBJ2-3; TRBD2 is a possible D gene (7 bases). The V gene's germline CDR1 is SGHRS and CDR2 YFSETQ. Trimming took 2 bases from V and 5 from J, leaving 15 bases between them. The CDR3 spans 15 residues. CDR3 loop: CASSFRGAWEDTQYF. The CDR3 DNA is TGCGCCAGCAGCTTCCGGGGGGCCTGGGAAGATACGCAGTATTTT. The whole variable domain, remainder taken from reference TRBV5-1 and TRBJ2-3, is KAGVTQTPRYLIKTRGQQVTLSCSPISGHRSVSWYQQTPGQGLQFLFEYFSETQRNKGNFPGRFSGRQFSNSRSEMNVSTLELGDSALYLCASSFRGAWEDTQYFGPGTRLTVL.

The genes are TRBV19 and TRBJ1-1; 8 bases are shared with TRBD1. CDR1 is LNHDA and CDR2 is SQIVND in the germline V gene (reference sequence). This CDR3 comprises 15 residues. After removal of 4 bases from V and 1 base from J, the junction contained 5 bases not matched to a gene. CDR3 region: CASSTSRGRNTEAFF. CDR3 bases: TGTGCCAGTAGTACAAGCAGGGGGCGGAACACTGAAGCTTTCTTT.